This TCR beta chain came from a study of cytotoxic CD8 clonotypes in ibrutinib-treated CLL. Clones were read by immunoSEQ multiplex PCR, and TCRdb kept only the in-frame ones, dropping some. The sample lists under 75,000 clones; roughly 70% were seen once. CDR3 length equals 11 residues. Trimming removed 4 bases at V and 5 bases at J, with 5 bases between. Looked up from germline, CDR1 is SGHVS and CDR2 is FQNEAQ. The clonotype comes from a human donor with chronic lymphocytic leukemia. Source: PBMCs, taken after 12 months of ibrutinib treatment. V usage is TRBV7-8 and J usage is TRBJ2-5, with a tentative D call TRBD1 (5 bases). CDR3 sequence: CASSSGETQYF. CDR3 bases: TGTGCCAGCAGCTCAGGGGAGACCCAGTACTTC.